What follows are 3 T cell receptor beta chains derived from one specimen sequenced in a study of regulatory and conventional T cells in RAG deficiency (dated by TCRdb to about 2017). Receptor libraries were prepared by the immunoSEQ multiplex PCR assay. The immuneACCESS repertoire file appears here via TCRdb, limited to in-frame rearrangements. These files lack a portion of the clones; in checked studies, under half of the deficit traces to unresolved V genes, and the cause of the others is not known. A total of 40,000 to 55,000 clones appear in this sample, 90% of them only once. Of the sample, about 0.54% falls within the top ten clones. Before genomic DNA extraction, conventional CD4+ T cells were isolated from blood as CD25-low CD127-high cells. The same sample was also used in a study of regulatory T cells. Drawing on the second study: In the multiplex PCR, 52 forward TRBV primers and 13 reverse TRBJ primers were used, and assay-based and computational corrections were applied for amplification bias.

Sequenced: CD4+ effector T cells sorted from blood. These receptors all come from a human donor in good health.

The chain employs TRBV27 and TRBJ1-1, with D maybe TRBD1 (5 bases). Per germline, CDR1 MNHEY and CDR2 SMNVEV (reference sequence). The CDR3 is made up of 14 amino acids. The germline V and J ends were trimmed by 3 bases and 1 base, with 9 bases remaining between them. CDR3 region: CASSLLQGNTEAFF. The CDR3, as DNA: TGTGCCAGCAGTTTGCTCCAGGGGAACACTGAAGCTTTCTTT.

The chain employs TRBV6-5 and TRBJ1-1, with D uncertain. V lost 0 bases, J lost 6 bases, and 11 bases lay in between. The CDR3 is made up of 14 amino acids. Germline loops: CDR1 MNHEY, CDR2 SVGAGI. CDR3 in amino acids: CASSYSEGISEAFF. The CDR3 DNA is TGTGCCAGCAGTTACTCCGAGGGAATCTCTGAAGCTTTCTTT.

This chain links TRBV11-2 with TRBJ2-1, with TRBD2 identical over 10 bases. Per the germline V gene, CDR1 is SGHAT and CDR2 is FQNNGV. Unmatched junction bases numbered 14, after V lost 0 bases and J lost 3 bases. This CDR3 spans 20 amino acids. The CDR3 bases are TGTGCCAGCAGCTTAGATCCCTGGTCTAGCGGGAGTGAAGACTACAATGAGCAGTTCTTC. It specifies CASSLDPWSSGSEDYNEQFF.